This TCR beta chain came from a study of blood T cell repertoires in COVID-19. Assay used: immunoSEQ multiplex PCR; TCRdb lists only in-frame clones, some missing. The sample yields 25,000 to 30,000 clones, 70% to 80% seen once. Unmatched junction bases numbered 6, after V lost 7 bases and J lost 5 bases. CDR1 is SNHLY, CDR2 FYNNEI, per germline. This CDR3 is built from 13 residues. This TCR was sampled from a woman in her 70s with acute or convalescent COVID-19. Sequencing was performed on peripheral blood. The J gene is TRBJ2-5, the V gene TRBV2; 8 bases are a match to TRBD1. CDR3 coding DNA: TGTGCCAGCAAAAACAGGGGGTTGGAGACCCAGTACTTC. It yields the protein CASKNRGLETQYF. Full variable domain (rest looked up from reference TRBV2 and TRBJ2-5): EPEVTQTPSHQVTQMGQEVILRCVPISNHLYFYWYRQILGQKVEFLVSFYNNEISEKSEIFDDQFSVERPDGSNFTLKIRSTKLEDSAMYFCASKNRGLETQYFGPGTRLLVL.